A single sample gave rise to the 25 T cell receptor beta chains below, sequenced in a study of OX40 agonist ivuxolimab in advanced cancers. This table comes from immunoSEQ multiplex PCR, and its TCRdb copy is limited to in-frame clones, with some not included. The sample holds under 85,000 clones, about 94% seen once. Sequencing used CD4+ or CD8+ T cells sorted from blood, obtained in a trial of the OX40 agonist ivuxolimab. All receptors derive from an adult with an advanced solid tumor such as melanoma, head and neck, liver or kidney cancer.

J is TRBJ1-1 and V is TRBV7-9, with unresolved D. The CDR3 is 13 amino acids. With 3 bases removed from V and 4 bases from J, the gap between germline ends came to 9 bases. Per germline, CDR1 SEHNR and CDR2 FQNEAQ (reference sequence). DNA of the CDR3: TGTGCCAGCAGCTTTTACGATGGCACTGAAGCTTTCTTT. Its translation is CASSFYDGTEAFF.

This chain's CDR3 is CASSLNSGYNEQFF. The DNA of the CDR3 is TGTGCCAGCAGCTTAAATTCAGGATACAATGAGCAGTTCTTC. The chain employs TRBV7-3 and TRBJ2-1; D is uncertain. The CDR3 has 14 residues. Germline V CDR1 and CDR2: SGHTA, FQGTGA. Trimming left V 1 base short and J 4 bases short, with 8 bases between.

This clone was counted a single time. The J gene is TRBJ2-7, the V gene TRBV4-2, with D tentatively TRBD1 or TRBD2 (5 bases each). The CDR3 has 15 amino acids. CDR1 and CDR2 from the germline V gene are LGHNA and YNFKEQ. The V gene lost 0 bases and the J gene lost 7 bases, with 16 bases spanning the gap. CDR3 coding DNA: TGTGCCAGCAGCCAAGAAGGGACCCCAAGGGAAGAGCAGTACTTC. It yields the protein CASSQEGTPREEQYF.

The count of this clone is one. V is TRBV5-4 and J is TRBJ2-2; no clear D gene. CDR3 length: 13 residues. From germline, CDR1 is SGHNT and CDR2 YYREEE (reference sequence). Trimming removed 3 bases from V and 6 bases from J, with 9 bases in between. The CDR3 protein is CASSWSTAGELFF. The CDR3 DNA reads TGTGCCAGCAGCTGGAGCACGGCCGGGGAGCTGTTTTTT.

The chain has TRBV19 and TRBJ2-2, with D perhaps matching TRBD1 (5 bases). The length of the CDR3 is 15 residues. V was clipped by 1 base and J by 7 bases, with 13 bases between them. Germline CDR1 reads LNHDA; CDR2 reads SQIVND (reference sequence). The CDR3 DNA sequence: TGTGCCAGTAGTATAGCCTCTAGGGGTGGCGGGGAGCTGTTTTTT. Translation gives CASSIASRGGGELFF.

This chain uses TRBV4-1 with TRBJ2-3, with no clear D. V shed 0 bases and J shed 6 bases, with 10 bases lying between them. Germline CDR1 reads MGHRA; CDR2 reads YSYEKL. The CDR3 consists of 14 residues. CDR3 sequence: CASSQDQPPDTQYF. CDR3 sequence (DNA): TGCGCCAGCAGCCAAGACCAGCCCCCTGATACGCAGTATTTT.

The chain links TRBV4-2 to TRBJ2-3; perhaps TRBD2 as D (6 bases). The germline gives CDR1 LGHNA, CDR2 YNFKEQ. This CDR3 comprises 18 residues. The ends were cut back, 6 bases at V and 1 base at J, with 23 bases in the middle. The CDR3 sequence is CASRARPVAALGTDTQYF. The CDR3, as DNA: TGTGCCAGCAGAGCCAGGCCTGTAGCGGCACTGGGCACAGATACGCAGTATTTT.

This clone was picked up one time. The chain employs TRBV11-2 and TRBJ2-2, with D uncertain. Looked up from germline, CDR1 is SGHAT and CDR2 is FQNNGV. V was pared by 5 bases and J by 5 bases, with 3 bases between. The CDR3 contains 11 residues. As DNA, the CDR3 is TGTGCCAGCAGCGCGACCGGGGAGCTGTTTTTT. It encodes CASSATGELFF.

This chain joins TRBV6-5 and TRBJ2-1; 7 nucleotides agree with TRBD1. The germline CDR1 and CDR2 sequences are MNHEY and SVGAGI. Germline trimming cut 5 bases from V and 4 bases from J; bases unmatched to any gene: 8. The CDR3 is made up of 15 amino acids. This CDR3 reads CASSLPGQRYNEQFF. The CDR3 region has the DNA TGTGCCAGCAGTCTGCCGGGACAGAGATACAATGAGCAGTTCTTC.

The J gene is TRBJ2-7, the V gene TRBV6-6; 8 bases agree with TRBD2. Per germline, CDR1 MNHNY and CDR2 SVGAGI (reference sequence). J lost 1 base, V lost 6 bases, and 2 bases had no gene match. This CDR3 spans 13 amino acids. The CDR3 DNA is TGTGCCAGCAGACTAGCGGTATCCTACGAGCAGTACTTC. It specifies CASRLAVSYEQYF.

The CDR3 region has the DNA TGTGCCACCAGCAGAGAGTTAGGCGCACCTTTCGCTTTCTTT. Amino acid sequence: CATSRELGAPFAFF. V gene TRBV15 combines with J gene TRBJ1-1, with D unresolved. The CDR3 runs 14 residues. Germline CDR1 reads LNHNV; CDR2 reads YYDKDF (reference sequence). V was cut by 0 bases and J by 11 bases, with 16 bases left in between.

This clone was picked up one time. V and J are TRBV10-1 and TRBJ2-3, with D unresolved. Germline assignment: CDR1 WNHNN and CDR2 SYGVQD (reference sequence). The ends were cut back, 3 bases at V and 4 bases at J, with 8 bases in the middle. The CDR3 sequence is 13 residues long. CDR3 nucleotide sequence: TGCGCCAGCAGTGAAACGTTCGCAGATACGCAGTATTTT. Its protein is CASSETFADTQYF.

The CDR3 region has the DNA TGTGCCAGCAGGCCCAGGACGGATGGTTTATACGAGCAGTACTTC. Its translation: CASRPRTDGLYEQYF. J is TRBJ2-7 and V is TRBV28; D call uncertain. Trimming took off 6 bases at V and 4 bases at J, with 19 bases between the two ends. The CDR3 length is 15 residues. From germline, CDR1 is MDHEN and CDR2 SYDVKM.

The chain carries TRBV6-1 and TRBJ2-3; D unresolved. Germline values: CDR1 MNHNS, CDR2 SASEGT. The V and J ends lost 0 bases and 2 bases respectively, with 12 bases between them. The CDR3 consists of 16 residues. The CDR3 loop is CASSEAPRVTTDTQYF. The DNA for the CDR3 is TGTGCCAGCAGTGAAGCTCCCCGGGTCACCACAGATACGCAGTATTTT.

This clone was detected only once. The V and J genes are TRBV4-3 and TRBJ1-1; 9 nucleotides agree with TRBD1. The CDR3 totals 16 residues. J gave up 5 bases and V 1 base, and 8 bases lay outside the gene matches. Germline CDR1 and CDR2: LGHNA and YSLEER. The CDR3 coding sequence is TGCGCCAGCAGCCAAGGTCCGGGACAGGGTTGGACTGAAGCTTTCTTT. This translates into CASSQGPGQGWTEAFF.

The chain carries TRBV30 and TRBJ1-2; weak D call: TRBD1 (5 bases). V shed 5 bases and J shed 14 bases, with 21 bases lying between them. Germline CDR1 reads GTSNPN; CDR2 reads SVGIG (reference sequence). The CDR3 has 12 amino acids. CDR3 sequence (DNA): TGTGCCTGGTACCAGATCGGGACCGCGCGAACCTTC. Translated: CAWYQIGTARTF.

This chain connects TRBV5-6 to TRBJ2-7; D perhaps matches TRBD2 (6 bases). This CDR3 is 19 amino acids long. Between the trimmed V and J ends, which lost 0 bases and 2 bases, there was a span of 24 bases. Per germline, CDR1 SGHDT and CDR2 YYEEEE. The CDR3: CASSLVGRDSYQDTYEQYF. The CDR3 nucleotides are TGTGCCAGCAGCTTGGTTGGTAGGGACTCCTATCAAGACACCTACGAGCAGTACTTC.

The V call is TRBV7-8, the J call TRBJ2-7; D unresolved. The CDR3 is 12 amino acids. CDR1 is SGHVS, CDR2 FQNEAQ, per germline. V was pared by 4 bases and J by 4 bases, with 8 bases between. Written as DNA, the CDR3 is TGTGCCAGCAGCTCCGGCGCGTACGAGCAGTACTTC. Amino acids: CASSSGAYEQYF.

The chain has TRBV4-2 and TRBJ2-7, with D tentatively TRBD2 (6 bases). Germline V gene lookup returns CDR1 LGHNA and CDR2 YNFKEQ. The CDR3 totals 16 residues. Trimming took 5 bases from V and 0 from J, leaving 17 bases between them. CDR3 sequence reads: CASSVTGLPSSYEQYF. CDR3 DNA: TGTGCCAGCAGCGTTACAGGACTACCGAGCTCCTACGAGCAGTACTTC.

J is TRBJ2-5 and V is TRBV7-9; D gene ambiguous. Per germline, CDR1 SEHNR and CDR2 FQNEAQ (reference sequence). The ends were cut back, 3 bases at V and 3 bases at J, with 14 bases in the middle. This CDR3 is built from 15 residues. The CDR3 DNA reads TGTGCCAGCAGCTTTAGGTCAGAGCTCAAAGAGACCCAGTACTTC. This translates into CASSFRSELKETQYF.

This chain connects TRBV28 to TRBJ1-2; D remains unclear. The germline V gene encodes CDR1 MDHEN and CDR2 SYDVKM. CDR3 length: 15 amino acids. V was clipped by 2 bases and J by 1 base, with 11 bases between them. The CDR3 is CASSLTALFNYGYTF. Here the CDR3 DNA reads TGTGCCAGCAGTTTAACAGCCCTTTTTAACTATGGCTACACCTTC.

This clone showed up just once. A junction end diverges from the germline sequence, so it may reflect a read error. The J gene is TRBJ2-7, the V gene TRBV7-8; 9 positions match TRBD2. Germline assignment: CDR1 SGHVS and CDR2 FQNEAQ. The CDR3 is 14 residues long. The CDR3 is CASSLDLRTSELYF. The CDR3 nucleotides are TGTGCCAGCAGCTTAGACCTAAGGACTAGCGAGCTGTACTTC.

The chain employs TRBV29-1 and TRBJ2-2; D is possibly TRBD1 (6 bases). CDR3 length: 16 amino acids. Germline V lookup: CDR1 SQVTM, CDR2 ANQGSEA. Trimming removed 7 bases at V and 1 base at J, with 19 bases between. The CDR3, as DNA: TGCAGCGCCCAACGTCCAGGGGTTGGGAACACCGGGGAGCTGTTTTTT. It translates to CSAQRPGVGNTGELFF.

The chain's CDR3 is CASSQDEGLETQYF. The CDR3 nucleotides read TGCGCCAGCAGCCAAGATGAGGGACTTGAGACCCAGTACTTC. The chain joins TRBV4-1 to TRBJ2-5; D perhaps matches TRBD2 (6 bases). The length of the CDR3 is 14 residues. Germline CDR1 reads MGHRA; CDR2 reads YSYEKL. The V gene lost 0 bases and the J gene lost 5 bases, with 10 bases spanning the gap.

This chain uses TRBV14 with TRBJ1-1; D gene uncertain. The germline V gene encodes CDR1 SGHDN and CDR2 FVKESK. Between the trimmed V and J ends, which lost 5 bases and 4 bases, there was a span of 11 bases. The CDR3 totals 13 residues. The CDR3 spells CASSSGLGTEAFF. In DNA form, the CDR3 reads TGTGCCAGCAGCAGTGGTTTGGGCACTGAAGCTTTCTTT.